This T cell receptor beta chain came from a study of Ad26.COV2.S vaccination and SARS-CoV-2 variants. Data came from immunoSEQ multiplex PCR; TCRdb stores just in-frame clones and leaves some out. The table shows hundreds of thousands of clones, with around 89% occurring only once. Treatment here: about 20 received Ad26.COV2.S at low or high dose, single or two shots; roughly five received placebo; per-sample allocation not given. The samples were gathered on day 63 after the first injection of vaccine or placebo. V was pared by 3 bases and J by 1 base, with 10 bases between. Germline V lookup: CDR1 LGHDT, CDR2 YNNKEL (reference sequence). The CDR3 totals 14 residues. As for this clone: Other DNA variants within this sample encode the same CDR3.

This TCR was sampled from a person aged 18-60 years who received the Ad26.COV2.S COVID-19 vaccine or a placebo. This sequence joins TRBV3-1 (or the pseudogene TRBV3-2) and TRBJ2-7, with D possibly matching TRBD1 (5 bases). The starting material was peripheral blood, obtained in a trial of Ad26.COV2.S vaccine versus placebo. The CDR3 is CASSQDTVSYEQYF. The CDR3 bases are TGTGCCAGCAGCCAGGACACGGTATCCTACGAGCAGTACTTC.